The entry below describes one T cell receptor (beta chain). Its specificity is unknown. This sample was taken from a study of shared clonotypes between healthy human individuals. The study's findings and limits: Sampling involved blood alone; tissue repertoires likely differ. Of the naive CD4 clonotypes, around 5.2% were shared across four donors.

Each PCR replicate from the sorted subsets contained 200 to 250 ng DNA, which is around 30,000 T cell genomes. The method was immunoSEQ multiplex PCR; TCRdb's version includes in-frame clones alone and lacks a portion of them. The data contain some 2,500,000 clones, 93% of them singletons. Every contributor of samples was a Caucasian grown-up residing in Nashville, Tennessee. The CDR3 is made up of 12 amino acids. V lost 1 base to trimming and J lost 8 bases, with 6 bases between them. Per germline, CDR1 KGHSH and CDR2 LQKENI. This sequence originates from a man aged 18-30 years in good health. Some clones in this sample may be carry-over from other donors' samples. Sample: naive CD4+ T cells from PBMCs. As for subset: CD45RA+ positively selected. The chain combines TRBV18 with TRBJ2-4; D not resolved. The CDR3 nucleotides read TGTGCCAGCTCACCACAGACTGACATTCAGTACTTC. It codes for CASSPQTDIQYF.